Here is one T cell receptor (beta chain) with its context. Its antigen is unknown. The record originates from a study of T-cell memory formation after mild COVID-19. Across the study: For the most part, TCR clusters were specific to one donor. Overall study findings and caveats: Specificity for SARS-CoV-2 was not confirmed among the second-wave clones peaking on day 37. Mainly in CM and EM were contracting CD4+ clones; CD8+ were in EMRA.

A single record per CDR3 protein comes from TCRdb applying MiXCR to the 5' RACE reads. The sample includes nearly 350,000 distinct CDR3 sequences, under 15% of them seen just once. There are 16 residues in the CDR3. Germline V gives CDR1 SGHTA, CDR2 FQGNSA. V lost 1 base and J 4 bases, leaving 17 bases between the germline ends. The chain recombines TRBV7-2 with TRBJ2-7; perhaps TRBD1 as D (6 bases). The receptor was derived from a man between 18 and 35 years old who had mild COVID-19 (a few samples of this study predate the infection). Cell type and time point are not known. The sample taken for sequencing was PBMCs or a T cell subset sorted from them (not recorded which). The CDR3 coding sequence is TGTGCCAGCAGCTTAGTTGGCGGACAGTCGATATACGAGCAGTACTTC. This translates into CASSLVGGQSIYEQYF. The full variable domain, completed using reference TRBV7-2 and TRBJ2-7, is GAGVSQSPSNKVTEKGKDVELRCDPISGHTALYWYRQSLGQGLEFLIYFQGNSAPDKSGLPSDRFSAERTGGSVSTLTIQRTQQEDSAVYLCASSLVGGQSIYEQYFGPGTRLTVT.